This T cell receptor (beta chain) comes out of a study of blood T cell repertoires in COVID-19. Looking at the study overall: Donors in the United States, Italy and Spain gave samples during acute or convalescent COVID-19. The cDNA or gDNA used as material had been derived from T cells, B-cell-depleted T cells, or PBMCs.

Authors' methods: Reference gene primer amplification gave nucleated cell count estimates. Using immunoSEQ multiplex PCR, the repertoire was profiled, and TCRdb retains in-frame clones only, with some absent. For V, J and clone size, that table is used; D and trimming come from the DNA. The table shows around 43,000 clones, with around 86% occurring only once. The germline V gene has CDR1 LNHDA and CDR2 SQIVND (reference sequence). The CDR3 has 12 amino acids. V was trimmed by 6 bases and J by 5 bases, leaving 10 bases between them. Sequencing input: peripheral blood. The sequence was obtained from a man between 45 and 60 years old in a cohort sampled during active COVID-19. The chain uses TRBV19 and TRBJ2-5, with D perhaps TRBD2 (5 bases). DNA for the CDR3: TGTGCCAGTAGCCGGACTCCGGAGACCCAGTACTTC. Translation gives CASSRTPETQYF.